This T cell receptor (beta chain) was retrieved from a study of blood T cell repertoires in COVID-19. Study-wide background: COVID-19 samples from acute and convalescent phases originated in the United States, Italy and Spain. Sample material is recorded as cDNA or gDNA derived from T cells, B-cell-depleted T cells, or PBMCs.

As handled by the study authors: Estimated nucleated cell counts came from reference gene primer amplification. TCRdb's table, derived via immunoSEQ multiplex PCR, lists solely in-frame clones and lacks some. That table gives V, J and clone size, and the DNA gave D and trimming. Of roughly 150,000 clones listed, around 80% were seen once; the top ten hold roughly 19%. Germline assignment: CDR1 MNHNY and CDR2 SVGAGI (reference sequence). CDR3 length: 16 residues. Trimming at V came to 6 bases and at J to 0 bases, leaving 3 bases not matched to a gene. The rearrangement links TRBV6-6 to TRBJ2-2; TRBD2 aligns across 11 bases. This TCR was sampled from a woman in her 70s who had recovered from COVID-19. Sequenced: peripheral blood. CDR3 DNA sequence: TGTGCCAGCAGGGGGACTAGCGGCGCGAACACCGGGGAGCTGTTTTTT. The encoded protein is CASRGTSGANTGELFF.